The 29 T cell receptor beta chains given below trace back to one sample, sequenced in a study of immune evolution from preneoplasia to lung adenocarcinoma. The table came from immunoSEQ multiplex PCR; TCRdb's copy has only in-frame clones and leaves some out. The repertoire includes about 4,600 clones, approximately 85% of them detected once, and about 2.7% sits in the top ten. The material sequenced was FFPE invasive lung adenocarcinoma tissue. These receptors all stem from a person in their fifties with lung adenocarcinoma.

J is TRBJ2-1 and V is TRBV11-2; D possibly uses TRBD1 or TRBD2 (5 bases each). Germline V gene data show CDR1 as SGHAT and CDR2 as FQNNGV. This CDR3 comprises 17 residues. Trimming cost V 3 bases and J 5 bases, with 20 bases left between them. The CDR3 reads CASSFYAARDLDNEQFF. The CDR3, as DNA: TGTGCCAGCAGCTTTTACGCCGCCCGGGACCTCGACAATGAGCAGTTCTTC.

This clone was picked up one time. The CDR3 DNA is TGTGCCAGCGGTGGGCGGGGTTACTATGGCTACACCTTC. Its translation: CASGGRGYYGYTF. J is TRBJ1-2 and V is TRBV6-1; D unresolved. V gave up 8 bases and J gave up 3 bases, with 13 bases separating them. The CDR3 is made up of 13 amino acids. The germline V gene has CDR1 MNHNS and CDR2 SASEGT.

V gene TRBV4-1 combines with J gene TRBJ2-5, with D hard to call. Germline V gives CDR1 MGHRA, CDR2 YSYEKL. V lost 6 bases, J lost 3 bases, and 17 bases lay in between. The CDR3 runs to 15 residues. The CDR3 DNA follows: TGCGCCAGCAGTTACCATTTAGAAAGAAAAGAGACCCAGTACTTC. Amino acids: CASSYHLERKETQYF.

As for this clone: Germline is not matched at one junction end, which may reflect a read error. V gene TRBV28 combines with J gene TRBJ1-3, with D hard to call. CDR1 and CDR2 (germline): MDHEN, SYDVKM. CDR3 size: 15 residues. The CDR3 DNA sequence: TGTGCCAGCAGTTTGGCAGCAAGCTCTGGAAGCACCATATATTTT. Translated: CASSLAASSGSTIYF.

The gene calls are TRBV28 and TRBJ2-3; D is uncertain. Deletions cut 0 bases from V and 1 base from J, with 11 bases between. The CDR3 has 16 residues. CDR1 is MDHEN and CDR2 is SYDVKM in the germline V gene. CDR3 in amino acids: CASSLWEFSRTDTQYF. The DNA of the CDR3 is TGTGCCAGCAGTTTATGGGAATTTTCCCGCACAGATACGCAGTATTTT.

The CDR3 DNA is TGTGCCAGCAGCTGGCGGGAGGATGAGCAGTTCTTC. As protein: CASSWREDEQFF. The V and J genes are TRBV5-5 and TRBJ2-1, with TRBD2 identical over 8 bases. There are 12 residues in the CDR3. Germline values: CDR1 SGHKS, CDR2 YYEKEE (reference sequence). With V trimmed by 3 bases and J by 8 bases, 1 base remained unmatched.

The chain couples TRBV9 to TRBJ1-1; D remains ambiguous. Germline assignment: CDR1 SGDLS and CDR2 YYNGEE. Trimming pared 0 bases from V and 2 bases from J, leaving 11 bases between. The CDR3 runs to 15 residues. Here the CDR3 DNA reads TGTGCCAGCAGCGTAGGGGCAGGACGAAACACTGAAGCTTTCTTT. It yields the protein CASSVGAGRNTEAFF.

This clone was counted only a few times. This sequence joins TRBV5-1 and TRBJ2-7, with TRBD2 identical over 16 bases. V lost 4 bases and J lost 13; bases outside the gene matches: 8. This CDR3 has 14 residues. Germline V CDR1 and CDR2: SGHRS, YFSETQ. This CDR3 is CASSGGTSGREEYF. CDR3 DNA sequence: TGCGCCAGCAGCGGAGGGACTAGCGGGAGGGAGGAATACTTC.

The chain is built from TRBV7-3 and TRBJ1-2, with TRBD1 as a possible D gene (6 bases). Germline V gene lookup returns CDR1 SGHTA and CDR2 FQGTGA. This CDR3 has 13 amino acids. Trimming left V 5 bases short and J 7 bases short, with 14 bases between. The DNA of the CDR3 is TGTGCCAGCAGCCCCGACGGGGGCCGTGGCTACACCTTC. This translates into CASSPDGGRGYTF.

J is TRBJ2-3 and V is TRBV5-1, with 9 bases identical to TRBD1. J was trimmed by 5 bases and V by 0 bases; bases with no gene match: 4. The CDR3 contains 15 residues. The germline V gene encodes CDR1 SGHRS and CDR2 YFSETQ. CDR3 DNA: TGCGCCAGCAGCTTGGCGACAGGGGGGATAGATACGCAGTATTTT. This codes for CASSLATGGIDTQYF.

The rearrangement links TRBV11-2 to TRBJ1-1; TRBD1 matches at 12 bases. The ends lost 3 bases at V and 5 bases at J; junction bases unmatched: 4. This CDR3 has 15 amino acids. CDR1 SGHAT and CDR2 FQNNGV come from the germline V gene. The CDR3 DNA reads TGTGCCAGCAGCTTGGGACAGGGGGCGAAAACTGAAGCTTTCTTT. It yields the protein CASSLGQGAKTEAFF.

CDR3 sequence: CASSPSLGGTGAYEQYF. CDR3 DNA: TGTGCCAGCAGCCCCTCCCTGGGGGGGACAGGGGCCTACGAGCAGTACTTC. The rearrangement links TRBV7-9 to TRBJ2-7; 10 bases align to TRBD1. Looked up from germline, CDR1 is SEHNR and CDR2 is FQNEAQ (reference sequence). This CDR3 has 17 amino acids. Trimming at V came to 5 bases and at J to 2 bases, leaving 12 bases not matched to a gene. Full variable domain (rest looked up from reference TRBV7-9 and TRBJ2-7): DTGVSQNPRHKITKRGQNVTFRCDPISEHNRLYWYRQTLGQGPEFLTYFQNEAQLEKSRLLSDRFSAERPKGSFSTLEIQRTEQGDSAMYLCASSPSLGGTGAYEQYFGPGTRLTVT.

V and J are TRBV2 and TRBJ2-1; possible D gene TRBD2, 6 bases. Germline V gene lookup returns CDR1 SNHLY and CDR2 FYNNEI. Trimming stripped 4 bases from V and 9 bases from J, with 16 bases between. CDR3 length: 14 residues. In nucleotides, the CDR3 is TGTGCCAGCAGTGGGTGGGACTTCGGCAGTGAGCAGTTCTTC. This translates into CASSGWDFGSEQFF.

This chain joins TRBV11-2 and TRBJ2-2, with D unresolved. Germline CDR1 SGHAT, CDR2 FQNNGV. CDR3 length: 14 residues. V lost 2 bases, J lost 1 base, and 5 bases lay in between. The DNA of the CDR3 is TGTGCCAGCAGCTTAACGGGGAACACCGGGGAGCTGTTTTTT. This translates into CASSLTGNTGELFF.

The chain carries TRBV5-6 and TRBJ1-1; 8 nucleotides align to TRBD1. Losses at the gene ends were 6 bases for V and 4 bases for J; bases not matched to a gene: 8. CDR1 and CDR2 (germline): SGHDT, YYEEEE. The CDR3 consists of 14 residues. The CDR3 DNA reads TGTGCCAGCACCAGGACAGGGTGGGGCACTGAAGCTTTCTTT. It yields the protein CASTRTGWGTEAFF.

The CDR3 DNA follows: TGCGCCAGCAGAGTTTACAATGAGCAGTTCTTC. Protein product: CASRVYNEQFF. The rearrangement links TRBV10-2 to TRBJ2-1, with D unresolved. Per the germline V gene, CDR1 is WSHSY and CDR2 is SAAADI. The CDR3 extends over 11 amino acids. The V end lost 6 bases, the J end lost 4 bases, and 4 bases lay between the germline ends.

J is TRBJ2-1 and V is TRBV20-1; TRBD2 matches 8 bases. CDR1 is DFQATT and CDR2 is SNEGSKA in the germline V gene (reference sequence). The CDR3 is made up of 11 amino acids. Losses at the gene ends were 3 bases for V and 10 bases for J; bases not matched to a gene: 2. CDR3 protein: CSASTSGEQFF. CDR3 DNA: TGCAGTGCTAGTACTAGCGGCGAGCAGTTCTTC.

The chain is built from TRBV7-9 and TRBJ2-2; 7 nucleotides align to TRBD1. CDR1 is SEHNR, CDR2 FQNEAQ, per germline (reference sequence). The CDR3 runs 15 residues. J lost 0 bases, V lost 6 bases, and 4 bases had no gene match. The CDR3 spells CASRPGTANTGELFF. The CDR3, as DNA: TGTGCCAGCAGACCCGGGACAGCGAACACCGGGGAGCTGTTTTTT.

This sequence joins TRBV6-1 and TRBJ1-5, with 9 positions matching TRBD1. The CDR3 length is 15 residues. Unmatched junction bases numbered 8, after V lost 6 bases and J lost 5 bases. CDR1 is MNHNS, CDR2 SASEGT, per germline. DNA for the CDR3: TGTGCCAGCAGGGGGGGTGGGACAGGGCATCAGCCCCAGCATTTT. This codes for CASRGGGTGHQPQHF.

A single count supports this clone. The genes are TRBV4-2 and TRBJ2-3, with 10 bases aligning to TRBD2. Germline V gives CDR1 LGHNA, CDR2 YNFKEQ. J lost 3 bases, V lost 3 bases, and 15 bases had no gene match. CDR3 size: 19 residues. CDR3 loop: CASSHEITLAGGGTDTQYF. DNA of the CDR3: TGTGCCAGCAGCCATGAAATTACCTTAGCGGGAGGAGGGACAGATACGCAGTATTTT.

V is TRBV25-1 and J is TRBJ1-1; D gene uncertain. CDR1 and CDR2 from the germline V gene are MGHDK and SYGVNS. The ends were cut back, 6 bases at V and 6 bases at J, with 8 bases in the middle. This CDR3 spans 11 amino acids. The CDR3, as DNA: TGTGCCAGCAGAGGAGTAGCTGAAGCTTTCTTT. Its translation: CASRGVAEAFF. Filled out from reference TRBV25-1 and TRBJ1-1, the complete variable domain reads EADIYQTPRYLVIGTGKKITLECSQTMGHDKMYWYQQDPGMELHLIHYSYGVNSTEKGDLSSESTVSRIRTEHFPLTLESARPSHTSQYLCASRGVAEAFFGQGTRLTVV.

This clone has just one count. The gene calls are TRBV28 and TRBJ2-1; the D is unclear. The V and J ends lost 2 bases and 8 bases respectively, with 10 bases between them. This CDR3 is 13 amino acids long. CDR1 is MDHEN, CDR2 SYDVKM, per germline. CDR3 amino acids: CASSLLRADEQFF. CDR3 in DNA: TGTGCCAGCAGTTTACTTCGTGCGGATGAGCAGTTCTTC. The full variable domain, its missing parts supplied by reference TRBV28 and TRBJ2-1, is DVKVTQSSRYLVKRTGEKVFLECVQDMDHENMFWYRQDPGLGLRLIYFSYDVKMKEKGDIPEGYSVSREKKERFSLILESASTNQTSMYLCASSLLRADEQFFGPGTRLTVL.

The chain recombines TRBV30 with TRBJ1-5, with 7 bases that match TRBD1. Germline CDR1 is GTSNPN and CDR2 is SVGIG (reference sequence). This CDR3 contains 12 residues. After removal of 1 base from V and 13 bases from J, the junction contained 7 bases not matched to a gene. In DNA, the CDR3 is TGTGCCTGGAGTGCTATACAGGGGAATCAGCATTTT. Protein sequence: CAWSAIQGNQHF.

V and J are TRBV4-2 and TRBJ2-7, with D possibly matching TRBD2 (5 bases). CDR3 size: 15 residues. V was trimmed by 0 bases and J by 0 bases, leaving 9 bases between them. Germline CDR1 and CDR2: LGHNA and YNFKEQ. The CDR3 protein is CASSQEAVSSYEQYF. The CDR3 nucleotides read TGTGCCAGCAGCCAAGAAGCGGTAAGCTCCTACGAGCAGTACTTC.

The chain recombines TRBV30 with TRBJ2-5, with TRBD2 matching 8 bases. V was pared by 2 bases and J by 7 bases, with 15 bases of the junction left unmatched. Germline V CDR1 and CDR2: GTSNPN, SVGIG (reference sequence). The CDR3 extends over 16 amino acids. CDR3 sequence: CAWSIPGLGVTLTQYF. The DNA of the CDR3 is TGTGCCTGGAGTATTCCGGGACTAGGGGTGACTCTGACCCAGTACTTC.

The chain joins TRBV5-6 to TRBJ2-1; unclear D gene. V was shortened by 0 bases and J by 4 bases, with 14 bases between the two germline ends. Germline CDR1 reads SGHDT; CDR2 reads YYEEEE. The CDR3 runs to 16 residues. CDR3 amino acids: CASSLGGSGRYNEQFF. The CDR3 nucleotides read TGTGCCAGCAGCTTGGGTGGGTCCGGGCGTTACAATGAGCAGTTCTTC.

The rearrangement joins TRBV4-1 to TRBJ1-3; no firm D call. Deletions cut 4 bases from V and 0 bases from J, with 13 bases between. In germline, CDR1 is MGHRA, CDR2 YSYEKL. The CDR3 loop spans 16 amino acids. The CDR3 DNA sequence: TGCGCCAGCAGCCGGATCGACGGACCCTCTGGAAACACCATATATTTT. Translated, it gives CASSRIDGPSGNTIYF.

This clone was seen a few times. The gene calls are TRBV19 and TRBJ2-2; 14 bases agree with TRBD2. Germline V gene lookup returns CDR1 LNHDA and CDR2 SQIVND (reference sequence). The CDR3 runs to 18 residues. The junction had 10 bases not matched to a gene; V was cut back by 5 bases and J by 5 bases. In DNA, the CDR3 is TGTGCCAGTAGTCTCGGGGGACTAGCGGGAGCTCGGACCGGGGAGCTGTTTTTT. Protein product: CASSLGGLAGARTGELFF.

This sequence joins TRBV9 and TRBJ2-7; D is possibly TRBD2 (6 bases). From germline, CDR1 is SGDLS and CDR2 YYNGEE. The CDR3 is made up of 16 amino acids. V lost 0 bases, J lost 2 bases, and 15 bases lay in between. In DNA form, the CDR3 reads TGTGCCAGCAGCGTAGCTGATGGACTATCGACCTACGAGCAGTACTTC. Its protein product is CASSVADGLSTYEQYF.